The clone carrying this T cell receptor (beta chain) was seen only a few times. Its antigen is undetermined. The source material, RNA transcripts, was used to amplify TCR beta CDR3 regions. Primed by the HTBI set, a first-round RT-PCR was run on the TCR CDR3. In TCRdb, the multiplex PCR reads were re-called with MiXCR into one record per CDR3 protein. The data hold hundreds of thousands of distinct CDR3 sequences, with roughly 22% observed a single time. The sample originates from a study of T cells in Graves' hyperthyroidism and ophthalmopathy. The germline CDR1 and CDR2 sequences are MNHEY and SMNVEV (reference sequence). V dropped 4 bases and J dropped 6 bases, with 10 bases sitting between them. The CDR3 extends over 12 amino acids. Study-level findings and limits: Most expanded thyroid clonotypes above 0.001 also appeared in blood.

What was sequenced was blood. The TCR sequence derives from a young man with Graves' ophthalmopathy. The rearrangement joins TRBV27 to TRBJ2-7; D possibly corresponds to TRBD2 (5 bases). The CDR3 loop is CASSSGVSEQYF. Written as DNA, the CDR3 is TGTGCCAGCAGTTCCGGGGTATCCGAGCAGTACTTC.